Presented here are 5 T cell receptor beta chains from one specimen sequenced in a study of response to subunit inactivated influenza vaccine. One entry per CDR3 protein, called by TCRdb with MiXCR from the RT-PCR reads. The sample carries fewer than 250,000 distinct CDR3 sequences, under 15% recorded once. The specimen was CD8+ T cells sorted from PBMCs, collected approximately 5 days after vaccination. These receptors were collected from a man between 50 and 59 years old who received an inactivated influenza vaccine.

This clonotype was seen more than once but under ten times. The chain recombines TRBV27 with TRBJ1-1, with 7 bases that match TRBD1. The CDR3 loop spans 14 amino acids. The J segment lost 5 bases and the V segment lost 2 bases, leaving 5 bases of the junction unmatched. CDR1 is MNHEY and CDR2 is SMNVEV in the germline V gene (reference sequence). CDR3 in DNA: TGTGCCAGCAGTTTAATAGGGGGCGGGACTGAAGCTTTCTTT. This gives the protein CASSLIGGGTEAFF.

The chain links TRBV7-9 to TRBJ2-7; 7 bases are a match to TRBD2. With V trimmed by 5 bases and J by 2 bases, 9 bases remained unmatched. The CDR3 covers 15 residues. Germline V gene sequence: CDR1 SEHNR, CDR2 FQNEAQ (reference sequence). The CDR3 region is CASSPGGRGAYEQYF. The CDR3 coding sequence is TGTGCCAGCAGCCCCGGGGGGAGAGGGGCCTACGAGCAGTACTTC. Complete variable domain (other parts from reference TRBV7-9 and TRBJ2-7): DTGVSQNPRHKITKRGQNVTFRCDPISEHNRLYWYRQTLGQGPEFLTYFQNEAQLEKSRLLSDRFSAERPKGSFSTLEIQRTEQGDSAMYLCASSPGGRGAYEQYFGPGTRLTVT.

This clonotype was seen more than once but under ten times. V and J are TRBV7-9 and TRBJ2-5, with 9 bases fitting TRBD2. This CDR3 comprises 16 residues. Losses at the gene ends were 5 bases for V and 1 base for J; bases not matched to a gene: 8. Germline lookup yields CDR1 SEHNR and CDR2 FQNEAQ (reference sequence). The CDR3 bases are TGTGCCAGCAGCCCAGTAGCGGGGGCAAGCCAAGAGACCCAGTACTTC. Amino acids: CASSPVAGASQETQYF.

This clonotype was picked up many times. The gene calls are TRBV11-2 and TRBJ2-4; D is uncertain. CDR1 and CDR2 (germline): SGHAT, FQNNGV. Trimming cost V 1 base and J 2 bases, with 9 bases left between them. This CDR3 contains 15 residues. Written as DNA, the CDR3 is TGTGCCAGCAGCTTAGGGCCCTCGTCCAAAAACATTCAGTACTTC. As protein: CASSLGPSSKNIQYF.

The genes are TRBV9 and TRBJ2-1; possible D gene TRBD1, 6 bases. Germline V gene sequence: CDR1 SGDLS, CDR2 YYNGEE. Trimming took off 3 bases at V and 4 bases at J, with 11 bases between the two ends. The CDR3 is 14 amino acids. CDR3 protein: CASSATGTYNEQFF. For the CDR3, the DNA is TGTGCCAGCAGCGCCACAGGGACGTACAATGAGCAGTTCTTC.